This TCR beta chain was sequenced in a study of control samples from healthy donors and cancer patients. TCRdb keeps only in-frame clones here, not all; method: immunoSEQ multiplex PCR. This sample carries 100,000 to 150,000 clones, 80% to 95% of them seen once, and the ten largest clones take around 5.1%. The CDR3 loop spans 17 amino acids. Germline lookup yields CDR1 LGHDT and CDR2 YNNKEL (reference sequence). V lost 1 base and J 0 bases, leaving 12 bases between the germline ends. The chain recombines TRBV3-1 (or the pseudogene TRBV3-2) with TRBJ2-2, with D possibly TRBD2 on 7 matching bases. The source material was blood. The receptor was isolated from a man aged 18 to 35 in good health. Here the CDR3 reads CASSQVPGGSNTGELFF. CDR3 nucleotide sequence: TGTGCCAGCAGCCAAGTTCCGGGGGGCTCGAACACCGGGGAGCTGTTTTTT.